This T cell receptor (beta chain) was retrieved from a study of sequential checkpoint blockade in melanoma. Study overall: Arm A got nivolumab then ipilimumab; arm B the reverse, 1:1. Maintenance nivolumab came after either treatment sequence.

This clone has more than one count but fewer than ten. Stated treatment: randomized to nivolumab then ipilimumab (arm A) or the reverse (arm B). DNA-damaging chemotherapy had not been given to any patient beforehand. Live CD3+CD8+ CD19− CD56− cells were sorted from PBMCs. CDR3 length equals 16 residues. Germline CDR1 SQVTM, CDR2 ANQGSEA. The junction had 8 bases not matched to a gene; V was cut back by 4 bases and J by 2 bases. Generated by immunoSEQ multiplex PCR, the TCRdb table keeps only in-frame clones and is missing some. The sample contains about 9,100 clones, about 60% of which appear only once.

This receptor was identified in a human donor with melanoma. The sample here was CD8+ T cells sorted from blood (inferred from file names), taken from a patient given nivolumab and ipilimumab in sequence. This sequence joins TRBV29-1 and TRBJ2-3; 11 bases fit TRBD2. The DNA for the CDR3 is TGCAGCGTTGTCCTGGGACTAGCGGTCGCCACAGATACGCAGTATTTT. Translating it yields CSVVLGLAVATDTQYF.